Each of the 9 T cell receptor beta chains below was sequenced from the same sample in a study of T cells in localized non-small cell lung cancer. Using immunoSEQ multiplex PCR, the repertoire was profiled, and TCRdb retains in-frame clones only, with some absent. Of 7,500 to 8,500 clones in the sample, 50% to 60% were seen once. The material was lymph node tissue, obtained before any cancer treatment. All receptors derive from a male donor at least 60 years old with stage I squamous cell lung carcinoma.

The chain recombines TRBV18 with TRBJ2-1; the match to TRBD2 covers 8 bases. V lost 6 bases and J lost 8; bases outside the gene matches: 3. The CDR3 has 12 residues. Looked up from germline, CDR1 is KGHSH and CDR2 is LQKENI. Here the CDR3 reads CASSSSGYEQFF. The CDR3 DNA reads as TGTGCCAGCTCGTCTAGCGGGTATGAGCAGTTCTTC.

The CDR3 DNA reads TGTGCCAGCTCCGGGGAGACAGGGGCTATTGAGCAGTTCTTC. It yields the protein CASSGETGAIEQFF. The chain recombines TRBV11-3 with TRBJ2-1; 8 bases fit TRBD1. The CDR3 has 14 residues. The trim removed 8 bases at V and 9 bases at J, leaving 12 bases unmatched. Per the germline V gene, CDR1 is SGHNT and CDR2 is YENEEA.

V and J are TRBV18 and TRBJ2-5, with 7 bases matching TRBD1. J was trimmed by 7 bases and V by 5 bases; bases with no gene match: 10. The CDR3 sequence is 14 residues long. Germline values: CDR1 KGHSH, CDR2 LQKENI. Here the CDR3 reads CASSREGQVGTQYF. The DNA for the CDR3 is TGTGCCAGCTCAAGGGAAGGACAGGTTGGGACCCAGTACTTC.

CDR3 coding DNA: TGTGCCACCAGCAGAGATCGGTTTTCAGGGAGCGAGCAGTACTTC. Encoded protein: CATSRDRFSGSEQYF. The chain links TRBV15 to TRBJ2-7; D could derive from TRBD1 or TRBD2 (5 bases each). The germline V gene encodes CDR1 LNHNV and CDR2 YYDKDF (reference sequence). Trimming shortened V by 0 bases and J by 6 bases, and 15 bases separated the two germline ends. CDR3 length: 15 residues.

The V and J genes are TRBV9 and TRBJ2-2, with 8 bases aligning to TRBD2. V lost 5 bases, J lost 7 bases, and 7 bases stayed unmatched. Germline-derived CDR1 and CDR2 are SGDLS and YYNGEE. The CDR3 loop spans 14 amino acids. The DNA for the CDR3 is TGTGCCAGCAGGTCCGGGAGGGCCGTCGGGGAGCTGTTTTTT. It codes for CASRSGRAVGELFF.

This clone came up a few times. This chain uses TRBV6-8 with TRBJ2-1; 10 positions agree with TRBD1. After removal of 4 bases from V and 8 bases from J, the junction contained 8 bases not matched to a gene. In germline, CDR1 is MNHGY, CDR2 SAAAGT. The CDR3 runs to 15 residues. This CDR3 reads CASSSTLTGGYEQFF. CDR3 nucleotide sequence: TGTGCCAGCAGTTCCACGTTGACAGGGGGCTATGAGCAGTTCTTC.

This clone appeared a few times. CDR3 bases: TGTGCCAGCAGTTCGGGAGCCGAGCAGTACTTC. Its translation: CASSSGAEQYF. The chain uses TRBV6-7 and TRBJ2-7; maybe TRBD2 (6 bases). TRBV6-7 is an ORF, with its function uncertain. The CDR3 runs 11 residues. V lost 4 bases and J 6 bases, leaving 7 bases between the germline ends.

This clone was picked up a small number of times. The chain is built from TRBV19 and TRBJ2-2; 7 bases align to TRBD2. The CDR3 consists of 15 residues. Germline values: CDR1 LNHDA, CDR2 SQIVND (reference sequence). Germline trimming cut 7 bases from V and 7 bases from J; bases unmatched to any gene: 12. The CDR3 loop reads CASNRGTGLVGELFF. The CDR3, as DNA: TGTGCCAGTAATAGGGGAACCGGACTAGTCGGGGAGCTGTTTTTT. The full variable domain, its missing parts supplied by reference TRBV19 and TRBJ2-2, is DGGITQSPKYLFRKEGQNVTLSCEQNLNHDAMYWYRQDPGQGLRLIYYSQIVNDFQKGDIAEGYSVSREKKESFPLTVTSAQKNPTAFYLCASNRGTGLVGELFFGEGSRLTVL.

The J gene is TRBJ2-1, the V gene TRBV11-3; 12 bases are shared with TRBD2. This CDR3 is 17 amino acids long. Trimming removed 1 base from V and 7 bases from J; junction bases left unmatched: 8. Germline CDR1 reads SGHNT; CDR2 reads YENEEA. CDR3: CASSLVLGTSGLNEQFF. For the CDR3, the DNA is TGTGCCAGCAGCTTAGTCCTCGGGACTAGCGGGTTAAATGAGCAGTTCTTC.